These 10 T cell receptor beta chains originate from one sample sequenced in a study of shared clonotypes between healthy human individuals. The table came from immunoSEQ multiplex PCR; TCRdb's copy has only in-frame clones and leaves some out. The sample consists of roughly 640,000 clones, over 65% of them appearing once. Sequenced input: memory CD4+ T cells sorted from blood. As for subset: CD45RA-negative fraction. All receptors come from a woman aged 30 to 39 in good health.

This chain links TRBV2 with TRBJ1-5, with a weak D call TRBD1 (5 bases). Trimming left V 6 bases short and J 3 bases short, with 12 bases between. The CDR3 runs to 14 residues. CDR1 SNHLY and CDR2 FYNNEI come from the germline V gene. The CDR3 loop is CASRGGADNQPQHF. CDR3 DNA: TGTGCCAGCAGGGGCGGGGCAGACAATCAGCCCCAGCATTTT.

The rearrangement uses TRBV5-1 and TRBJ1-1; no reliable D call. Germline lookup yields CDR1 SGHRS and CDR2 YFSETQ. The CDR3 runs to 16 residues. V was clipped by 7 bases and J by 1 base, with 20 bases between them. CDR3 DNA sequence: TGCGCCAGCGGACTAGCCCCCCAAAGAGGGAACACTGAAGCTTTCTTT. It codes for CASGLAPQRGNTEAFF.

This clone has a handful of counts. The rearrangement joins TRBV28 to TRBJ1-2; tentatively, D is TRBD1 (6 bases). The germline V and J ends were trimmed by 5 bases and 6 bases, with 16 bases remaining between them. The CDR3 is 14 amino acids. CDR1 is MDHEN and CDR2 is SYDVKM in the germline V gene. Written as DNA, the CDR3 is TGTGCCAGCAGTCCCGCCGACAGGAACGATGGCTACACCTTC. This translates into CASSPADRNDGYTF.

This clone was counted between two and nine times. The rearrangement joins TRBV4-2 to TRBJ2-2, with 9 bases fitting TRBD1. The length of the CDR3 is 16 residues. V was clipped by 4 bases and J by 5 bases; unmatched bases: 8. From germline, CDR1 is LGHNA and CDR2 YNFKEQ. DNA of the CDR3: TGTGCCAGCAGCCCTCCGGGACAGGGTAATACCGGGGAGCTGTTTTTT. It encodes CASSPPGQGNTGELFF.

This clone was recorded many times. The CDR3: CASSEPGQGAYEQYF. The CDR3 DNA follows: TGTGCCAGCAGTGAACCGGGACAGGGGGCCTACGAGCAGTACTTC. The chain uses TRBV6-1 and TRBJ2-7; 11 bases align to TRBD1. CDR3 size: 15 residues. Trimming cost V 2 bases and J 2 bases; bases outside gene matches: 2. CDR1 is MNHNS and CDR2 is SASEGT in the germline V gene.

This sequence joins TRBV11-1 and TRBJ2-7; TRBD1 matches 8 bases. This CDR3 has 14 amino acids. CDR1 is SGHAT, CDR2 FQDESV, per germline (reference sequence). The V segment lost 2 bases and the J segment 3 bases; nucleotides outside the gene matches: 3. CDR3 amino acids: CASSLKDRDYEQYF. DNA for the CDR3: TGTGCCAGCAGCTTAAAGGACAGGGACTACGAGCAGTACTTC.

This chain uses TRBV6-1 with TRBJ2-4; D might be TRBD1 or TRBD2, each matching 5 bases. With 7 bases removed from V and 0 bases from J, the gap between germline ends came to 13 bases. The germline V gene encodes CDR1 MNHNS and CDR2 SASEGT. The length of the CDR3 is 15 residues. The CDR3 DNA is TGTGCCAGCACCAGAGGGGCAGTAGCCAAAAACATTCAGTACTTC. Its protein is CASTRGAVAKNIQYF.

The V call is TRBV28, the J call TRBJ1-5; maybe TRBD1 (6 bases). The CDR3 contains 16 residues. Trimming took off 4 bases at V and 6 bases at J, with 19 bases between the two ends. Germline V gives CDR1 MDHEN, CDR2 SYDVKM. The CDR3 loop is CASSSGGGAVSQPQHF. The CDR3 nucleotides read TGTGCCAGCAGTTCGGGGGGGGGCGCGGTTAGTCAGCCCCAGCATTTT.

A single count supports this clone. The chain carries TRBV28 and TRBJ2-7, with D perhaps TRBD2 (5 bases). The CDR3 is made up of 14 amino acids. Looked up from germline, CDR1 is MDHEN and CDR2 is SYDVKM. Trimming stripped 2 bases from V and 3 bases from J, with 11 bases between. The CDR3 DNA sequence: TGTGCCAGCAGTTTACCGGGGAAAGGCTACGAGCAGTACTTC. Protein sequence: CASSLPGKGYEQYF.

The chain employs TRBV19 and TRBJ2-1; TRBD1 agrees at 9 bases. Germline-derived CDR1 and CDR2 are LNHDA and SQIVND (reference sequence). The CDR3 runs to 15 residues. After removal of 5 bases from V and 6 bases from J, the junction contained 8 bases not matched to a gene. The CDR3 loop is CASSPQGAHANEQFF. In DNA, the CDR3 is TGTGCCAGTAGTCCACAGGGGGCGCATGCCAATGAGCAGTTCTTC.